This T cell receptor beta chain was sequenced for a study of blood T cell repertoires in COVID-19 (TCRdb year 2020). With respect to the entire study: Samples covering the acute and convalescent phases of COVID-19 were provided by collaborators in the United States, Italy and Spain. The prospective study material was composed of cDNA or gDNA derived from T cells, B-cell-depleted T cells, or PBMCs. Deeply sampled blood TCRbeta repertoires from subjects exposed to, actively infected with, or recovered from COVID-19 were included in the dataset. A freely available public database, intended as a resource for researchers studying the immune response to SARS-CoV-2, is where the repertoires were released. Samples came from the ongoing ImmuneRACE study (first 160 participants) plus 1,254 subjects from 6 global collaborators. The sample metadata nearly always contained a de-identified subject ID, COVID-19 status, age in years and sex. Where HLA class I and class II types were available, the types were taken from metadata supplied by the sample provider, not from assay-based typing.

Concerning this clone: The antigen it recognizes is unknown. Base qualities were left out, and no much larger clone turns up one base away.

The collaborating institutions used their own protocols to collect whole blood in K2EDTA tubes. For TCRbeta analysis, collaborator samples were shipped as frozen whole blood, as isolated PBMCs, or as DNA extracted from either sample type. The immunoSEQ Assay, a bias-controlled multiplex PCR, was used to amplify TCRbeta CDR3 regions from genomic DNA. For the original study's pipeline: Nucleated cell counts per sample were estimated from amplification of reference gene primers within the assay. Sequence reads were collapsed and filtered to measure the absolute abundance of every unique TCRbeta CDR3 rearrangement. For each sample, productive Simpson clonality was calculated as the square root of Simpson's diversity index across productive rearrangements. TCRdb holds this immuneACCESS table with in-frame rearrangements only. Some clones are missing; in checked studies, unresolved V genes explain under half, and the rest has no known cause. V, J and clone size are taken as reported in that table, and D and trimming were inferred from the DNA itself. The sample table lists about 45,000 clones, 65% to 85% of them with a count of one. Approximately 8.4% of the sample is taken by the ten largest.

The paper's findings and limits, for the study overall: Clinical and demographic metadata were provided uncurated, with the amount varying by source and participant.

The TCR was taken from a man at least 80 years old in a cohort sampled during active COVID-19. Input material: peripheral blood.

CDR3 reads: CASSPTGGESNQPQHF. At the DNA level, the sequence is TGTGCCAGCAGTCCAACAGGGGGCGAGAGCAATCAGCCCCAGCATTTT. The rearranged chain carries TRBV27 and TRBJ1-5, and TRBD1 matches 9 of the central bases. The V end gives up 5 bases and the J end 1 base, leaving 6 bases in the junction not matched to a gene. From a lookup of the germline V gene (reference sequence), CDR1 and CDR2 are MNHEY and SMNVEV. The CDR3 starts with the cysteine, ends with the phenylalanine, and has 16 residues. Only the CDR3 region is kept as DNA, spanning 48 bases read in frame from base 1.